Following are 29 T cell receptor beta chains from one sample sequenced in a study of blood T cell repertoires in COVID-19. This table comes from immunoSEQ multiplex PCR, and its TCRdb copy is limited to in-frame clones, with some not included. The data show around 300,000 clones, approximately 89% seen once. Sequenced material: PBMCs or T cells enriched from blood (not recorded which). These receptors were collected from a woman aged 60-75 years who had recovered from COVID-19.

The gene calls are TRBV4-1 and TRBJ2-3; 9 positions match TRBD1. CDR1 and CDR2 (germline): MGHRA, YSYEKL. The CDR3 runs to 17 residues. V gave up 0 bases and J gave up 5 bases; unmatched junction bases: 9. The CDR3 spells CASSQDLGTGTRDTQYF. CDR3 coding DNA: TGCGCCAGCAGCCAAGATCTTGGGACAGGGACTCGAGATACGCAGTATTTT.

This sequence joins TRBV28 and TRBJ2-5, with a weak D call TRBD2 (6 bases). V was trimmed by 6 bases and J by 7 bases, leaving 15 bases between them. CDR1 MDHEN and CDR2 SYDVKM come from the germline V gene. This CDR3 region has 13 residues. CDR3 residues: CASSDSSGGTQYF. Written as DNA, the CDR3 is TGTGCCAGCAGCGACAGCTCCGGGGGGACCCAGTACTTC.

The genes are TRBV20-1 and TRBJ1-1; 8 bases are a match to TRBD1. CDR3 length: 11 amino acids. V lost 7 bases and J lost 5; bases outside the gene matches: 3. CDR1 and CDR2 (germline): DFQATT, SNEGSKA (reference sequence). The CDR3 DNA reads TGCAGTGGACAGGGGAGTACTGAAGCTTTCTTT. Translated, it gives CSGQGSTEAFF.

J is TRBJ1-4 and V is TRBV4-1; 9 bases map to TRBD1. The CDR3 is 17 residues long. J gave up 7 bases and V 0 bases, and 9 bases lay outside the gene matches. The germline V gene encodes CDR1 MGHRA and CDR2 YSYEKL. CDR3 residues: CASSQEGPGQGGEKLFF. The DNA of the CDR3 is TGCGCCAGCAGCCAAGAAGGTCCGGGACAGGGAGGTGAAAAACTGTTTTTT.

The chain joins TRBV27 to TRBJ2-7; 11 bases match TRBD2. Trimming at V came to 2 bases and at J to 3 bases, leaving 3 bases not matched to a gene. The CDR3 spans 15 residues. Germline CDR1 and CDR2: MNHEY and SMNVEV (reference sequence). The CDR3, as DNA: TGTGCCAGCAGTTTAAAGGGGACTAGCGGCTACGAGCAGTACTTC. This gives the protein CASSLKGTSGYEQYF.

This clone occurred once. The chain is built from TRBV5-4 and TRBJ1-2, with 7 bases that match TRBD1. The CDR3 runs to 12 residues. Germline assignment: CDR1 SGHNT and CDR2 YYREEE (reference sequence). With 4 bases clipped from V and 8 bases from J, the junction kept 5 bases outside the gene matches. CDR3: CASSLTGVGYTF. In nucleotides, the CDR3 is TGTGCCAGCAGCCTCACAGGGGTCGGCTACACCTTC.

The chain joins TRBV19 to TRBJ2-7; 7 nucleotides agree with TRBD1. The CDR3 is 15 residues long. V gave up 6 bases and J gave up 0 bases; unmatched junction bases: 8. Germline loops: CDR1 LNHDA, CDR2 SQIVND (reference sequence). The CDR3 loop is CASSFVRGSSYEQYF. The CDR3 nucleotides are TGTGCCAGTAGCTTTGTCAGGGGGAGCTCCTACGAGCAGTACTTC.

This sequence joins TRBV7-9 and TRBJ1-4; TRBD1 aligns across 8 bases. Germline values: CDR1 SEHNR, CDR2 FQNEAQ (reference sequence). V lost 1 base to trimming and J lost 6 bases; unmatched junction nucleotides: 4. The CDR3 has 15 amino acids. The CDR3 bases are TGTGCCAGCAGCTTAGGGACAGGGTATGATGAAAAACTGTTTTTT. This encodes CASSLGTGYDEKLFF.

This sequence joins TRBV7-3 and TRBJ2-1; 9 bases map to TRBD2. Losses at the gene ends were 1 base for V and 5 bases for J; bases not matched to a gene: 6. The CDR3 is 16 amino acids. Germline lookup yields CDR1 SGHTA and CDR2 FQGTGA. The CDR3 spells CASSLSPSGAHNEQFF. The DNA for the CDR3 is TGTGCCAGCAGCTTAAGTCCTAGCGGGGCCCACAATGAGCAGTTCTTC.

CDR3 region: CATRRSGSISNEQFF. In DNA form, the CDR3 reads TGTGCCACCAGAAGGAGTGGGTCCATAAGCAATGAGCAGTTCTTC. The rearrangement links TRBV24-1 to TRBJ2-1; D is unresolved. Germline values: CDR1 KGHDR, CDR2 SFDVKD. CDR3 length: 15 residues. Trimming shortened V by 7 bases and J by 6 bases, and 18 bases separated the two germline ends.

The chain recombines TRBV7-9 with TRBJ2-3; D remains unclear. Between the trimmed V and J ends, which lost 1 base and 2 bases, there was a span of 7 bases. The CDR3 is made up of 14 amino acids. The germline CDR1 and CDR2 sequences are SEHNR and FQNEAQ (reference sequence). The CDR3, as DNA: TGTGCCAGCAGCTTAGTTTCAGACACAGATACGCAGTATTTT. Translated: CASSLVSDTDTQYF.

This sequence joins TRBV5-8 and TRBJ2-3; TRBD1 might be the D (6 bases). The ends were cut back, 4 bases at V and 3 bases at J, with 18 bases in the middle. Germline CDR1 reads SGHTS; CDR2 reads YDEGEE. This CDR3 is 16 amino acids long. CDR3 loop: CASSKNRDDYTDTQYF. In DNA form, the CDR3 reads TGTGCCAGCAGCAAGAACAGGGATGACTATACAGATACGCAGTATTTT.

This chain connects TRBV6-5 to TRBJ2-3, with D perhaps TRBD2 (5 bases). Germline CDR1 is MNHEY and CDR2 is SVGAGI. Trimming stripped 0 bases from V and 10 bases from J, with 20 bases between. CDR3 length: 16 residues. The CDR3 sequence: CASSYSGLVRVRSQYF. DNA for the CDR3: TGTGCCAGCAGTTACTCCGGCCTCGTGCGGGTACGGTCGCAGTATTTT.

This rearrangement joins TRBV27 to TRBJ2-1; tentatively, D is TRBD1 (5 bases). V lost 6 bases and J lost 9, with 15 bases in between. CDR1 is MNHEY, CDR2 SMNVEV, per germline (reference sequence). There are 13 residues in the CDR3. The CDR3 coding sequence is TGTGCCAGCAGCTTTCAGGGTTCATTTGAGCAGTTCTTC. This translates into CASSFQGSFEQFF.

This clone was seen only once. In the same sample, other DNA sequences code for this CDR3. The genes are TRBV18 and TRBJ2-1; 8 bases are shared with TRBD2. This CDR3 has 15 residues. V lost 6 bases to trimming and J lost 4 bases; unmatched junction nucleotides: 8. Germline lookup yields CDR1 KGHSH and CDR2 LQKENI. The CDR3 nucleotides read TGTGCCAGCTCCCCCCTAGCGGGTGATTACAATGAGCAGTTCTTC. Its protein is CASSPLAGDYNEQFF.

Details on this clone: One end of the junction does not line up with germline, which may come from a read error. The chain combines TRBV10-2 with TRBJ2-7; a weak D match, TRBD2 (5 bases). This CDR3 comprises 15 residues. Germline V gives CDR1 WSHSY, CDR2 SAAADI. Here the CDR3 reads CASSDWVGDTYKQYF. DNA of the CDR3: TGCGCCAGCAGTGATTGGGTGGGAGACACCTACAAGCAGTACTTC.

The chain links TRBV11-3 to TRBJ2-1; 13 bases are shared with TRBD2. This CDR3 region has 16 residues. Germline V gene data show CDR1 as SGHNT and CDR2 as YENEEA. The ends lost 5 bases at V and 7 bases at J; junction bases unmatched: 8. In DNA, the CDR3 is TGTGCCAGCAGCCCCAGGACTAGCGGGAGTACAAATGAGCAGTTCTTC. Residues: CASSPRTSGSTNEQFF.

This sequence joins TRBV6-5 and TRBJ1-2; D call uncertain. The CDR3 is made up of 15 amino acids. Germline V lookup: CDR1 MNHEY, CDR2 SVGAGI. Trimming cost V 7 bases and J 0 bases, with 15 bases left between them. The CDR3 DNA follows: TGTGCCAGCAATGTCGGTCGGGGAACTAACTATGGCTACACCTTC. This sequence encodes CASNVGRGTNYGYTF.

The CDR3 nucleotides read TGTGCCAGCAGTTCCTTTGGGACAGGGAACACTGAAGCTTTCTTT. Its protein is CASSSFGTGNTEAFF. This chain connects TRBV2 to TRBJ1-1; 8 nucleotides line up with TRBD1. Unmatched junction bases numbered 6, after V lost 5 bases and J lost 1 base. From germline, CDR1 is SNHLY and CDR2 FYNNEI. The CDR3 is 15 amino acids.

The CDR3 protein is CASSYSSGNSYEQYF. The CDR3 DNA reads TGTGCCAGCAGTTACTCGTCCGGGAACTCCTACGAGCAGTACTTC. This chain joins TRBV6-5 and TRBJ2-7; D is perhaps TRBD2 (5 bases). Germline V lookup: CDR1 MNHEY, CDR2 SVGAGI. This CDR3 region has 15 residues. V lost 0 bases, J lost 0 bases, and 9 bases lay in between.

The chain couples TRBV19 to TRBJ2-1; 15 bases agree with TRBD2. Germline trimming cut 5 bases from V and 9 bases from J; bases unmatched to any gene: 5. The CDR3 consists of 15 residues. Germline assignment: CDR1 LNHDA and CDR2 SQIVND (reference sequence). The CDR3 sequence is CASSWTSGRGGEQFF. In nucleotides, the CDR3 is TGTGCCAGTAGTTGGACTAGCGGGAGGGGGGGTGAGCAGTTCTTC.

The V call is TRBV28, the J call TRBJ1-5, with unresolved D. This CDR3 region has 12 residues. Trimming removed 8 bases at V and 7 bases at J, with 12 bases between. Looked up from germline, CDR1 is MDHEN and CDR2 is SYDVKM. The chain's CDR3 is CASHGPGQPQHF. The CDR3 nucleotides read TGTGCCAGCCATGGGCCTGGGCAGCCCCAGCATTTT.

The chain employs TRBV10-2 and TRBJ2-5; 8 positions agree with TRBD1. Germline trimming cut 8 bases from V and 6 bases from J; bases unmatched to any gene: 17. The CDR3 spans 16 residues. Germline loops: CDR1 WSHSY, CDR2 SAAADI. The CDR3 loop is CASRPPTGAISQTQYF. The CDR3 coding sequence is TGCGCCAGCCGCCCCCCGACAGGGGCTATTAGCCAGACCCAGTACTTC.

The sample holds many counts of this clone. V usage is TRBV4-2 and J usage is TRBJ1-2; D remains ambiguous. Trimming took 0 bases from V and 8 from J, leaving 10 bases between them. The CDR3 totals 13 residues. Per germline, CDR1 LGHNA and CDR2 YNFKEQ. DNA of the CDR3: TGTGCCAGCAGCCAAGAACGAACGGAGGGCTACACCTTC. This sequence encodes CASSQERTEGYTF.

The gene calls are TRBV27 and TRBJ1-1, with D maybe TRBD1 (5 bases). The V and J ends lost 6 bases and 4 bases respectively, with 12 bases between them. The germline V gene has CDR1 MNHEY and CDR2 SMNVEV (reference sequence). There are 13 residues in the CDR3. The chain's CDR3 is CASSQGSATEAFF. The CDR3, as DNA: TGTGCCAGCAGCCAGGGATCGGCCACTGAAGCTTTCTTT.

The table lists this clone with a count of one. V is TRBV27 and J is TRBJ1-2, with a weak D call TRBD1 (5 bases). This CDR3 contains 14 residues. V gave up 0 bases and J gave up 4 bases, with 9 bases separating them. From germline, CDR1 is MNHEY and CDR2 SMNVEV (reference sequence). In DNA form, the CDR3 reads TGTGCCAGCAGTTTATCCGGGGGGGGCTATGGCTACACCTTC. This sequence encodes CASSLSGGGYGYTF.

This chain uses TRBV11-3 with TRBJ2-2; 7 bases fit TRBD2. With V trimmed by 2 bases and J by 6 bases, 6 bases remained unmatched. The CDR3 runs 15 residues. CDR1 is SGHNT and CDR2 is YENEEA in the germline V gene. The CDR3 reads CASSLYASGPGELFF. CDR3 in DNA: TGTGCCAGCAGCTTATATGCTAGCGGTCCCGGGGAGCTGTTTTTT.

The CDR3 sequence: CASHTGGLTEAFF. In DNA form, the CDR3 reads TGCGCCAGCCACACAGGGGGGCTCACTGAAGCTTTCTTT. The chain employs TRBV5-1 and TRBJ1-1; 8 nucleotides align to TRBD1. V shed 7 bases and J 4 bases; nucleotides not matched to a gene: 6. There are 13 residues in the CDR3. Germline CDR1 SGHRS, CDR2 YFSETQ.

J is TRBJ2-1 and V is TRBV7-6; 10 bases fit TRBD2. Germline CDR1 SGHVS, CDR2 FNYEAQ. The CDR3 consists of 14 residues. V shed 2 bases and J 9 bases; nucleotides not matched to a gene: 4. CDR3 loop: CASSLSGGAAEQFF. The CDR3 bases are TGTGCCAGCAGCTTAAGCGGGGGGGCTGCTGAGCAGTTCTTC.